The 23 T cell receptor beta chains in this list originate from one sample, sequenced in a study of response to subunit inactivated influenza vaccine. TCRdb itself ran the RT-PCR reads through MiXCR, one entry per CDR3 protein. The sample has more than 700,000 distinct CDR3 sequences, approximately 22% seen once. This sample comprised PBMCs from blood, obtained about 5 days after vaccination. The receptor set was obtained from a man aged 45-65 years who received an inactivated influenza vaccine.

This clonotype was observed a single time. A much larger clonotype is one base distant, so this may be a read error. V usage is TRBV7-6 and J usage is TRBJ2-3; a possible D gene is TRBD1 (5 bases). V lost 1 base, J lost 6 bases, and 11 bases lay in between. The CDR3 is made up of 14 amino acids. CDR1 SGHVS and CDR2 FNYEAQ come from the germline V gene. The CDR3 DNA sequence: TGTGCCAGCAGCTTAGGCAGGGATGGGGATACGCAGTATTTT. Translation gives CASSLGRDGDTQYF.

This clonotype came up a few times. Written as DNA, the CDR3 is TGTGCCAGCAGAACAGGGGGTCGAGTCGCAGATACGCAGTATTTT. Translating gives CASRTGGRVADTQYF. The chain carries TRBV6-2 or TRBV6-3 and TRBJ2-3; 8 bases line up with TRBD1. Unmatched junction bases numbered 9, after V lost 6 bases and J lost 4 bases. The CDR3 extends over 15 amino acids. Germline loops: CDR1 MNHEY, CDR2 SVGEGT.

V usage is TRBV27 and J usage is TRBJ1-2; 7 bases fit TRBD1. CDR3 size: 14 residues. V lost 0 bases, J lost 6 bases, and 4 bases stayed unmatched. Germline V gene data show CDR1 as MNHEY and CDR2 as SMNVEV (reference sequence). In nucleotides, the CDR3 is TGTGCCAGCAGTTTATCGGGCAGGGGGGATGGCTACACCTTC. It codes for CASSLSGRGDGYTF.

The chain employs TRBV20-1 and TRBJ2-7; tentative D call: TRBD2 (6 bases). Germline V lookup: CDR1 DFQATT, CDR2 SNEGSKA (reference sequence). The CDR3 length is 19 residues. Between the trimmed V and J ends, which lost 3 bases and 0 bases, there was a span of 27 bases. The CDR3 here is CSARWAGPGRTISSYEQYF. DNA for the CDR3: TGCAGTGCTAGGTGGGCGGGTCCTGGGAGGACCATTAGCTCCTACGAGCAGTACTTC.

The J gene is TRBJ2-7, the V gene TRBV7-8, with a weak D call TRBD1 (6 bases). Germline V gives CDR1 SGHVS, CDR2 FQNEAQ. V lost 4 bases, J lost 4 bases, and 17 bases lay in between. The CDR3 covers 15 residues. The CDR3, as DNA: TGTGCCAGCAGCTCAGGCAGGGGCTCTTCTTACGAGCAGTACTTC. Amino acids: CASSSGRGSSYEQYF. Drawing the rest from reference TRBV7-8 and TRBJ2-7, the complete variable domain is GAGVSQSPRYKVAKRGQDVALRCDPISGHVSLFWYQQALGQGPEFLTYFQNEAQLDKSGLPSDRFFAERPEGSVSTLKIQRTQQEDSAVYLCASSSGRGSSYEQYFGPGTRLTVT.

This clonotype was detected only a few times. The rearrangement links TRBV20-1 to TRBJ2-7; D ambiguous. The V and J ends lost 4 bases and 2 bases respectively, with 15 bases between them. Germline V lookup: CDR1 DFQATT, CDR2 SNEGSKA (reference sequence). CDR3 length: 14 amino acids. The CDR3 spells CSAKTGVSTYEQYF. The CDR3 DNA reads TGCAGTGCTAAAACCGGCGTCAGTACCTACGAGCAGTACTTC.

The chain links TRBV12-3 or TRBV12-4 to TRBJ2-1, with D perhaps TRBD2 (6 bases). CDR3 length: 15 amino acids. Trimming took off 5 bases at V and 8 bases at J, with 19 bases between the two ends. DNA for the CDR3: TGTGCCAGCAGTGAGTCGCTAGCGCCCTGGGATGAGCAGTTCTTC. It translates to CASSESLAPWDEQFF.

The V call is TRBV30, the J call TRBJ2-6, with 14 positions matching TRBD2. The CDR3 totals 15 residues. The trim removed 5 bases at V and 3 bases at J, leaving 0 bases unmatched. The germline V gene has CDR1 GTSNPN and CDR2 SVGIG (reference sequence). This CDR3 reads CAWGLAGGGANVLTF. The CDR3 coding sequence is TGTGCCTGGGGACTAGCGGGAGGTGGGGCCAACGTCCTGACTTTC.

V usage is TRBV28 and J usage is TRBJ2-4, with 9 bases that match TRBD1. CDR1 and CDR2 from the germline V gene are MDHEN and SYDVKM. Trimming cost V 4 bases and J 0 bases; bases outside gene matches: 10. The CDR3 extends over 18 amino acids. The CDR3: CASSSETGGDLAKNIQYF. In DNA, the CDR3 is TGTGCCAGCAGTTCTGAGACAGGGGGTGACTTAGCCAAAAACATTCAGTACTTC.

The sample holds a few counts of this clonotype. The chain links TRBV7-9 to TRBJ1-6; no reliable D call. This CDR3 spans 13 amino acids. Germline-derived CDR1 and CDR2 are SEHNR and FQNEAQ (reference sequence). Trimming cost V 2 bases and J 7 bases, with 6 bases left between them. CDR3 nucleotide sequence: TGTGCCAGCAGCTTAACTGTCAATTCACCCCTCCACTTT. Protein: CASSLTVNSPLHF.

This chain uses TRBV7-3 with TRBJ2-6; D not certain. The length of the CDR3 is 15 residues. The V end was cut by 3 bases, the J end by 0 bases, with 6 bases between. Germline values: CDR1 SGHTA, CDR2 FQGTGA. CDR3 amino acids: CASSFGSSGANVLTF. The CDR3 DNA follows: TGTGCCAGCAGCTTCGGTTCCTCTGGGGCCAACGTCCTGACTTTC. The full variable domain, in which reference TRBV7-3 and TRBJ2-6 provide the parts outside the CDR3, is GAGVSQTPSNKVTEKGKYVELRCDPISGHTALYWYRQSLGQGPEFLIYFQGTGAADDSGLPNDRFFAVRPEGSVSTLKIQRTERGDSAVYLCASSFGSSGANVLTFGAGSRLTVL.

This chain uses TRBV6-2 or TRBV6-3 with TRBJ2-5; D uncertain. The CDR3 consists of 12 residues. Trimming pared 1 base from V and 3 bases from J, leaving 3 bases between. Germline V gene data show CDR1 as MNHEY and CDR2 as SVGEGT. The CDR3 sequence is CASSYYKETQYF. CDR3 coding DNA: TGTGCCAGCAGTTACTATAAAGAGACCCAGTACTTC.

V is TRBV27 and J is TRBJ1-1, with TRBD1 as a possible D gene (5 bases). Trimming cost V 1 base and J 4 bases, with 10 bases left between them. Germline V gene lookup returns CDR1 MNHEY and CDR2 SMNVEV (reference sequence). CDR3 length: 14 amino acids. CDR3 nucleotides: TGTGCCAGCAGTTTATATGCAGGGTTCACTGAAGCTTTCTTT. Its translation is CASSLYAGFTEAFF.

This clonotype has more than one count but fewer than ten. The chain links TRBV29-1 to TRBJ2-5, with 10 bases fitting TRBD2. The germline gives CDR1 SQVTM, CDR2 ANQGSEA. V shed 4 bases and J 3 bases; nucleotides not matched to a gene: 8. The CDR3 runs to 15 residues. The CDR3 DNA sequence: TGCAGCGTTGGAGCGGGAGGGCTAGACGAAGAGACCCAGTACTTC. It translates to CSVGAGGLDEETQYF.

Many counts were recorded for this clonotype. V and J are TRBV7-2 and TRBJ2-6; a weak D match, TRBD1 (5 bases). The CDR3 sequence is 16 residues long. Germline-derived CDR1 and CDR2 are SGHTA and FQGNSA. The germline V and J ends were trimmed by 3 bases and 0 bases, with 9 bases remaining between them. Written as DNA, the CDR3 is TGTGCCAGCAGCTTCACAGGTTCCTCTGGGGCCAACGTCCTGACTTTC. The encoded protein is CASSFTGSSGANVLTF.

This clonotype has ten or more counts. The gene calls are TRBV4-2 and TRBJ2-1; D is ambiguous. Trimming pared 1 base from V and 10 bases from J, leaving 5 bases between. The germline V gene has CDR1 LGHNA and CDR2 YNFKEQ. The CDR3 is made up of 11 amino acids. The CDR3 reads CASSQVGEQFF. As DNA, the CDR3 is TGTGCCAGCAGCCAAGTGGGGGAGCAGTTCTTC.

The J gene is TRBJ1-3, the V gene TRBV24-1; D is unclear. The CDR3 length is 16 residues. Per germline, CDR1 KGHDR and CDR2 SFDVKD. Deletions cut 2 bases from V and 0 bases from J, with 10 bases between. The CDR3 DNA follows: TGTGCCACCAGTGATTCAAGCCTTAGCTCTGGAAACACCATATATTTT. Translating it yields CATSDSSLSSGNTIYF.

This clonotype has a handful of counts. CDR3: CASSPWGGSGEQYF. CDR3 nucleotides: TGTGCCAGCAGCCCGTGGGGGGGAAGCGGCGAGCAGTACTTC. The chain combines TRBV9 with TRBJ2-7; 7 nucleotides match TRBD2. CDR3 length: 14 residues. After removal of 4 bases from V and 6 bases from J, the junction contained 10 bases not matched to a gene. Germline V gene lookup returns CDR1 SGDLS and CDR2 YYNGEE.

The table lists this clonotype with a few counts. The rearrangement joins TRBV10-3 to TRBJ2-7, with 7 bases aligning to TRBD1. This CDR3 contains 15 residues. V gave up 8 bases and J gave up 3 bases; unmatched junction bases: 13. Per the germline V gene, CDR1 is ENHRY and CDR2 is SYGVKD. The CDR3 spells CAISITRGTVYEQYF. The CDR3 DNA reads as TGTGCCATCTCAATTACTAGGGGGACAGTCTACGAGCAGTACTTC.

The chain carries TRBV5-1 and TRBJ2-3; D gene unclear. The V end was cut by 4 bases, the J end by 1 base, with 13 bases between. Looked up from germline, CDR1 is SGHRS and CDR2 is YFSETQ. The CDR3 has 15 amino acids. The CDR3 nucleotides are TGCGCCAGCAGCCTTTTTAGTACCGGCACAGATACGCAGTATTTT. Encoded protein: CASSLFSTGTDTQYF.

J is TRBJ2-7 and V is TRBV7-2, with D possibly TRBD2 on 5 matching bases. CDR3 size: 16 residues. Germline V gene data show CDR1 as SGHTA and CDR2 as FQGNSA. V was cut by 3 bases and J by 0 bases, with 15 bases left in between. CDR3 in amino acids: CASSFFKAEVSYEQYF. The CDR3 region has the DNA TGTGCCAGCAGCTTTTTCAAAGCGGAGGTCTCCTACGAGCAGTACTTC.

The chain employs TRBV7-2 and TRBJ2-1, with TRBD2 matching over 10 bases. The germline CDR1 and CDR2 sequences are SGHTA and FQGNSA. V lost 4 bases and J lost 7; bases outside the gene matches: 7. There are 15 residues in the CDR3. In DNA form, the CDR3 reads TGTGCCAGCAGCTCTAGCGGGAGAAGTAATAATGAGCAGTTCTTC. Protein: CASSSSGRSNNEQFF.

The chain carries TRBV4-3 and TRBJ2-5, with a possible D match to TRBD2 (5 bases). This CDR3 is 17 amino acids long. CDR1 LGHNA and CDR2 YSLEER come from the germline V gene. Trimming stripped 4 bases from V and 2 bases from J, with 20 bases between. For the CDR3, the DNA is TGCGCCAGCAGCCGACTATTCCGGGGTCTGGGGCAAGAGACCCAGTACTTC. The encoded protein is CASSRLFRGLGQETQYF.